These 14 T cell receptor beta chains came from one sample sequenced in a study of T cell repertoires in cytomegalovirus infection. TCRdb redid the calling of the reads with MiXCR, one entry per CDR3 protein. The sample includes a few hundred thousand distinct CDR3 sequences, roughly a third seen only once; the top ten take roughly 15%. Antigens for these TCRs are unknown. The source was cultured PBMCs, collected from culture after CMV antigen stimulation. The source is a human donor in good health (CMV status not recorded). Some clones in this sample may be carry-over from other donors' samples.

V gene TRBV27 combines with J gene TRBJ2-7; D remains unclear. Germline V gene lookup returns CDR1 MNHEY and CDR2 SMNVEV (reference sequence). V gave up 5 bases and J gave up 5 bases, with 16 bases separating them. CDR3 length: 14 amino acids. In DNA, the CDR3 is TGTGCCAGCAGTCCCCGGGCGTCCATCGACGAGCAGTACGTC. This sequence encodes CASSPRASIDEQYV.

The chain couples TRBV10-3 to TRBJ2-1; 12 bases line up with TRBD1. This CDR3 is built from 16 residues. V lost 8 bases, J lost 6 bases, and 11 bases stayed unmatched. Germline loops: CDR1 ENHRY, CDR2 SYGVKD. In nucleotides, the CDR3 is TGTGCCATCGCCCCACCGGGACAGGGGGCCAGCAATGAGCAGTTCTTC. Protein sequence: CAIAPPGQGASNEQFF.

This clonotype has more than one count but fewer than ten. The V call is TRBV28, the J call TRBJ2-7, with 11 positions matching TRBD1. CDR1 MDHEN and CDR2 SYDVKM come from the germline V gene. With 3 bases clipped from V and 2 bases from J, the junction kept 6 bases outside the gene matches. The CDR3 is 16 residues long. The CDR3 bases are TGTGCCAGCAGTTTTGTTTCGGGACAGGGGGCCTACGAGCAGTACTTC. Translating it yields CASSFVSGQGAYEQYF.

This chain links TRBV12-5 with TRBJ2-5; 8 bases are a match to TRBD2. Trimming at V came to 0 bases and at J to 1 base, leaving 7 bases not matched to a gene. CDR1 and CDR2 from the germline V gene are LGHNT and FRNRAP. The CDR3 covers 17 residues. The CDR3 DNA follows: TGTGCTAGTGGTTTGGTAGACAGCGGGAGAGGCCAAGAGACCCAGTACTTC. This translates into CASGLVDSGRGQETQYF.

The chain carries TRBV12-3 or TRBV12-4 and TRBJ1-4; unclear D gene. Trimming stripped 1 base from V and 4 bases from J, with 10 bases between. CDR3 length: 15 residues. This chain's CDR3 is CASSLEGRHNEKLFF. In DNA, the CDR3 is TGTGCCAGCAGTTTAGAGGGAAGGCATAATGAAAAACTGTTTTTT.

The DNA for the CDR3 is TGTGCCAGCAGGAAGGGGACGGTTGGCACAGATACGCAGTATTTT. The encoded protein is CASRKGTVGTDTQYF. The V gene is TRBV6-6, the J gene TRBJ2-3, with D tentatively TRBD1 or TRBD2 (5 bases each). The CDR3 loop spans 15 amino acids. CDR1 and CDR2 from the germline V gene are MNHNY and SVGAGI (reference sequence). V was trimmed by 6 bases and J by 1 base, leaving 14 bases between them.

This clonotype appeared many times. The chain links TRBV19 to TRBJ2-5; tentatively, D is TRBD1 (6 bases). The CDR3 length is 13 residues. V was clipped by 7 bases and J by 4 bases, with 13 bases between them. The germline gives CDR1 LNHDA, CDR2 SQIVND (reference sequence). The DNA for the CDR3 is TGTGCCAGTACCCAGACAGGCGGAGAGACCCAGTACTTC. It codes for CASTQTGGETQYF.

The CDR3 bases are TGTGCCAGCAGCTTATTAGGACACGGCTACACCTTC. This gives the protein CASSLLGHGYTF. This chain uses TRBV7-9 with TRBJ1-2, with a tentative D call TRBD1 (5 bases). The CDR3 is 12 amino acids. The germline gives CDR1 SEHNR, CDR2 FQNEAQ (reference sequence). V was clipped by 2 bases and J by 8 bases, with 9 bases between them.

CDR3 region: CASSYHGGGNQPQHF. In DNA, the CDR3 is TGTGCCAGCAGTTACCACGGGGGTGGCAATCAGCCCCAGCATTTT. The rearrangement links TRBV6-6 to TRBJ1-5; tentatively, D is TRBD1 (5 bases). Trimming took 2 bases from V and 2 from J, leaving 10 bases between them. The CDR3 extends over 15 amino acids. CDR1 and CDR2 from the germline V gene are MNHNY and SVGAGI (reference sequence).

The gene calls are TRBV5-1 and TRBJ2-7; 7 bases are shared with TRBD2. The V segment lost 0 bases and the J segment 4 bases; nucleotides outside the gene matches: 7. The CDR3 covers 15 residues. The germline CDR1 and CDR2 sequences are SGHRS and YFSETQ. The CDR3 here is CASSLGASGAYEQYF. The CDR3 DNA is TGCGCCAGCAGCTTGGGGGCTAGCGGAGCATACGAGCAGTACTTC.

There are a few counts of this clonotype. This chain connects TRBV6-6 to TRBJ1-5; D remains ambiguous. V gave up 1 base and J gave up 6 bases, with 13 bases separating them. Per the germline V gene, CDR1 is MNHNY and CDR2 is SVGAGI (reference sequence). CDR3 length: 15 amino acids. CDR3 nucleotide sequence: TGTGCCAGCAGTTACTTGTCGGCGACTGGTCAGCCCCAGCATTTT. Translation: CASSYLSATGQPQHF.

V and J are TRBV12-3 or TRBV12-4 and TRBJ1-1; D is possibly TRBD1 (5 bases). With 7 bases removed from V and 0 bases from J, the gap between germline ends came to 12 bases. The CDR3 is 14 amino acids. This chain's CDR3 is CASKVEGMNTEAFF. The CDR3 nucleotides read TGTGCCAGCAAAGTGGAGGGGATGAACACTGAAGCTTTCTTT.

This clonotype was observed a handful of times. The chain employs TRBV12-3 or TRBV12-4 and TRBJ2-3, with D maybe TRBD1 (6 bases). The CDR3 runs to 14 residues. With 3 bases removed from V and 6 bases from J, the gap between germline ends came to 13 bases. In DNA form, the CDR3 reads TGTGCCAGCAGTTTGGGGGCCACGGGCGATACGCAGTATTTT. Translation: CASSLGATGDTQYF.

V gene TRBV20-1 combines with J gene TRBJ2-3; 9 bases are a match to TRBD2. The CDR3 is 16 amino acids. Germline V gene sequence: CDR1 DFQATT, CDR2 SNEGSKA (reference sequence). Trimming took 8 bases from V and 5 from J; bases not matched to a gene: 17. Here the CDR3 DNA reads TGCAGTCTCCACGGGGTCGCGGGAGGGCTTCAAGATACGCAGTATTTT. This encodes CSLHGVAGGLQDTQYF.